One T cell receptor beta chain is described in this entry. Only in-frame clones appear in the TCRdb table, and some are missing; sequencing was by immunoSEQ multiplex PCR. This table has fewer than 100,000 clones, just over 90% appearing once. CDR3 length: 14 residues. Germline assignment: CDR1 SGHDT and CDR2 YYEEEE. J was trimmed by 1 base and V by 5 bases; bases with no gene match: 4. This specimen belongs to a study of T cell changes during pregnancy in multiple sclerosis. The sequences come from peripheral blood, collected after pregnancy. The chain couples TRBV5-6 to TRBJ2-5, with 8 bases fitting TRBD1. This TCR was recovered from a female donor in good health, enrolled as a control in a pregnancy study. In DNA form, the CDR3 reads TGTGCCAGCAGACCGGGACAGGCCCAAGAGACCCAGTACTTC. This sequence encodes CASRPGQAQETQYF.